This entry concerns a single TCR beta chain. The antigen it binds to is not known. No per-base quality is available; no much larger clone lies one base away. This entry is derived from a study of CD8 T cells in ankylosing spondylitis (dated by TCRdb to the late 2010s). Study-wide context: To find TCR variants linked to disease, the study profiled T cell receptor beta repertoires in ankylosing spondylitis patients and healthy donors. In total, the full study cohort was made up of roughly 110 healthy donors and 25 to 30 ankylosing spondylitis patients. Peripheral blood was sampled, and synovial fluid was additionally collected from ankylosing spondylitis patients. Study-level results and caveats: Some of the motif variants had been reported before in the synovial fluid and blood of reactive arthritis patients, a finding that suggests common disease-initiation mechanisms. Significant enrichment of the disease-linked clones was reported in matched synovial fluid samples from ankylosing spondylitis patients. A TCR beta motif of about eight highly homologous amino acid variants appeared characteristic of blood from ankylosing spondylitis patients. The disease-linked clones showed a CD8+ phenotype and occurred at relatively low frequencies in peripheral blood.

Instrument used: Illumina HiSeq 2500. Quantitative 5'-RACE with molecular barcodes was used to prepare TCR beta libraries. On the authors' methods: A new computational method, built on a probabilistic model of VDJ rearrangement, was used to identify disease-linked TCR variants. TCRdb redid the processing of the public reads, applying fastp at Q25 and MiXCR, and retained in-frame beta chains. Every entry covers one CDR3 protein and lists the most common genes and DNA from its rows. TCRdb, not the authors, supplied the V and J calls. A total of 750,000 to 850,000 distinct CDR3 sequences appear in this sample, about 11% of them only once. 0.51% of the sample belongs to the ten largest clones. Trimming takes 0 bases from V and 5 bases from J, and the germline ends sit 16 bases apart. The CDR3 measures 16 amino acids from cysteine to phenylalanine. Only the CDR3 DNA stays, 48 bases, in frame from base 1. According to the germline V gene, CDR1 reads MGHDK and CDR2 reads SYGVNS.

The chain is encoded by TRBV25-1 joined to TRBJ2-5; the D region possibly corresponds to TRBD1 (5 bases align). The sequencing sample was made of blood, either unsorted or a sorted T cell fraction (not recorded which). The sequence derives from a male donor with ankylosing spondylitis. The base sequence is TGTGCCAGCAGTGAATATCGGGCAGGGTGGGTCGAGACCCAGTACTTC. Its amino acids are CASSEYRAGWVETQYF.